These 13 T cell receptor beta chains originate from one sample sequenced in a study of T cells expressing NK-cell markers. For each CDR3 protein, TCRdb gives one entry from its re-call of the 5' RACE reads, without DNA. The repertoire table contains about 170,000 distinct CDR3 sequences. The sequenced material came from blood T cells: a sorted CD56 or NKG2C T cell subset, CD4+ or CD8+ T cells, or bulk PBMC T cells (not recorded which). These receptors were taken from a man aged 18-70 years in good health.

This chain joins TRBV18 and TRBJ2-5; there is no DNA to check the TCRdb D call of TRBD2. The CDR3 sequence is 13 residues long. Germline CDR1 and CDR2: KGHSH and LQKENI. The CDR3 loop reads CASSDGTSETQYF.

The genes are TRBV13 and TRBJ2-5; as DNA is missing, the TRBD2 call by TCRdb cannot be tested. The CDR3 has 17 residues. CDR1 is PRHDT, CDR2 FYEKMQ, per germline (reference sequence). The CDR3 spells CASSSLRGLRDQETQYF.

The V and J genes are TRBV18 and TRBJ2-7; checking the TCRdb D call of TRBD1 is not possible without DNA. CDR1 and CDR2 (germline): KGHSH, LQKENI. This CDR3 region has 14 residues. The CDR3 sequence is CASSPPRDSGQGYF.

The chain couples TRBV20-1 to TRBJ1-2; TCRdb's D call of TRBD1 is untestable without DNA. The length of the CDR3 is 15 residues. Germline V CDR1 and CDR2: DFQATT, SNEGSKA (reference sequence). Here the CDR3 reads CSAATTEQGTYGYTF.

The gene calls are TRBV6-1 and TRBJ2-7. Looked up from germline, CDR1 is MNHNS and CDR2 is SASEGT. This CDR3 is 15 amino acids long. CDR3 amino acids: CASREFQGSSYEQYF.

The chain recombines TRBV3-1 with TRBJ1-4; TCRdb's D call of TRBD1 is untestable without DNA. CDR3 length equals 17 residues. The germline V gene encodes CDR1 LGHDT and CDR2 YNNKEL (reference sequence). The chain's CDR3 is CASSQESDRDPYEKLFF.

J is TRBJ2-5 and V is TRBV7-2; TCRdb's assignment of TRBD1 cannot be checked, as there is no DNA. Germline CDR1 and CDR2: SGHTA and FQGNSA. This CDR3 region has 15 residues. The CDR3 sequence: CASSLYLTAQETQYF. Drawing the rest from reference TRBV7-2 and TRBJ2-5, the complete variable domain is GAGVSQSPSNKVTEKGKDVELRCDPISGHTALYWYRQSLGQGLEFLIYFQGNSAPDKSGLPSDRFSAERTGGSVSTLTIQRTQQEDSAVYLCASSLYLTAQETQYFGPGTRLLVL.

The genes are TRBV5-6 and TRBJ2-2. The germline gives CDR1 SGHDT, CDR2 YYEEEE. CDR3 length: 19 amino acids. CDR3 region: CASSLERRKTLANTGELFF.

J is TRBJ2-5 and V is TRBV13; the D call of TRBD2 rests on TCRdb alone, since no DNA is present to check it. This CDR3 spans 14 amino acids. From germline, CDR1 is PRHDT and CDR2 FYEKMQ (reference sequence). The CDR3 reads CASSLVGGPETQYF.

This chain joins TRBV20-1 and TRBJ2-7; TCRdb proposes TRBD1, but this gene call is untestable without DNA. The CDR3 covers 14 residues. Germline V lookup: CDR1 DFQATT, CDR2 SNEGSKA (reference sequence). The CDR3 sequence is CSATPGFGMYEQYF.

This chain connects TRBV9 to TRBJ2-3; TCRdb's D call, TRBD1, is unchecked because there is no DNA. This CDR3 is 13 amino acids long. The germline gives CDR1 SGDLS, CDR2 YYNGEE. The chain's CDR3 is CASSDGGAHTQYF.

The chain is built from TRBV30 and TRBJ2-1; TCRdb lists TRBD2, though no DNA is available to test this call. The CDR3 has 14 amino acids. CDR1 is GTSNPN, CDR2 SVGIG, per germline (reference sequence). CDR3 residues: CAWGLVSGGAEQFF. Based on the CDR3 plus reference TRBV30 and TRBJ2-1, the full variable domain is SQTIHQWPATLVQPVGSPLSLECTVEGTSNPNLYWYRQAAGRGLQLLFYSVGIGQISSEVPQNLSASRPQDRQFILSSKKLLLSDSGFYLCAWGLVSGGAEQFFGPGTRLTVL.

The rearrangement links TRBV7-9 to TRBJ2-3; TCRdb's D call of TRBD1 is untestable without DNA. CDR3 length: 15 amino acids. Looked up from germline, CDR1 is SEHNR and CDR2 is FQNEAQ (reference sequence). CDR3 residues: CASSYPGTGIDTQYF.